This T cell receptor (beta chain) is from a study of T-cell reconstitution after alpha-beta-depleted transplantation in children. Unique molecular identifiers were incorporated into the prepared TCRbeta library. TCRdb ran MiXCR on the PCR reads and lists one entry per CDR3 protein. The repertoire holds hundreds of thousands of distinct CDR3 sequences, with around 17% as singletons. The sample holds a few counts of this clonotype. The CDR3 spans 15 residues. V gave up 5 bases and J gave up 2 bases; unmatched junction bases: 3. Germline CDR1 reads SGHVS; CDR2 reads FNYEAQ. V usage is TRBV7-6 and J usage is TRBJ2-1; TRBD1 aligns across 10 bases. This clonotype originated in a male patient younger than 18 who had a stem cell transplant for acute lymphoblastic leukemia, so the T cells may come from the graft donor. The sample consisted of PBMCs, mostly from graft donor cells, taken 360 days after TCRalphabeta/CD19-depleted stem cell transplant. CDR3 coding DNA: TGTGCCAGCAGCGGACAGGGGGGGCCCTACAATGAGCAGTTCTTC. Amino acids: CASSGQGGPYNEQFF. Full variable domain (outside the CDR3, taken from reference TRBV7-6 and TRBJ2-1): GAGVSQSPRYKVTKRGQDVALRCDPISGHVSLYWYRQALGQGPEFLTYFNYEAQQDKSGLPNDRFSAERPEGSISTLTIQRTEQRDSAMYRCASSGQGGPYNEQFFGPGTRLTVL.